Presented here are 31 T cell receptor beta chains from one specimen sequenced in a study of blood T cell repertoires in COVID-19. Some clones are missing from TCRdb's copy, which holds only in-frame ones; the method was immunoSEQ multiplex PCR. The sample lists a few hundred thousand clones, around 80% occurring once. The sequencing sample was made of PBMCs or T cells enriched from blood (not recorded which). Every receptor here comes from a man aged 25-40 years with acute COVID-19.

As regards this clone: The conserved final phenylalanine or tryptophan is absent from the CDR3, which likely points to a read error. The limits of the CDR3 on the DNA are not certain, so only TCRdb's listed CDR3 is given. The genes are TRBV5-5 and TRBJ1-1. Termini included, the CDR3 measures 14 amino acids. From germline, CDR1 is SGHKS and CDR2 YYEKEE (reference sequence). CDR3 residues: CASSLASSRTPILI.

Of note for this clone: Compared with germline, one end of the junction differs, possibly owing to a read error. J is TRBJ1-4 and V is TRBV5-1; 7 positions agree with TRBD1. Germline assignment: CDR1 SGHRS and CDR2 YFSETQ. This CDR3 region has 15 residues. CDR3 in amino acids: CASSDLAGGNEKLFF. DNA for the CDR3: TGTGCCAGCAGCGACCTGGCAGGGGGGAATGAAAAACTGTTTTTT.

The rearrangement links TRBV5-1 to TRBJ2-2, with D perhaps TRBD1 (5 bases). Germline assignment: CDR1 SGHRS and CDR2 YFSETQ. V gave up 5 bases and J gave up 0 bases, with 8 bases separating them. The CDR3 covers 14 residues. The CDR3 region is CASRTATNTGELFF. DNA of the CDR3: TGCGCCAGCAGGACAGCTACGAACACCGGGGAGCTGTTTTTT. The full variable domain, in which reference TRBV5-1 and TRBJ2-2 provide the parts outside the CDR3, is KAGVTQTPRYLIKTRGQQVTLSCSPISGHRSVSWYQQTPGQGLQFLFEYFSETQRNKGNFPGRFSGRQFSNSRSEMNVSTLELGDSALYLCASRTATNTGELFFGEGSRLTVL.

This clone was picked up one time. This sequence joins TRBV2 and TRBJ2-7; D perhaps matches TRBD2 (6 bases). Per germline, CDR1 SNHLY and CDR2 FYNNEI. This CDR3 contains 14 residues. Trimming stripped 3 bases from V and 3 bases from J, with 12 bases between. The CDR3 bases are TGTGCCAGCAGTGAGTTAGCGGTAAACTACGAGCAGTACGTC. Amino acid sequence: CASSELAVNYEQYV.

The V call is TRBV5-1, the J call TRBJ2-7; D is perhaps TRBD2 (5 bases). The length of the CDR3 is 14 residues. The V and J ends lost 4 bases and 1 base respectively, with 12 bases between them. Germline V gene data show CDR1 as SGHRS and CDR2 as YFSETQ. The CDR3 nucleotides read TGCGCCAGCAGCCCCGGGGTTACATCCTACGAGCAGTACGTC. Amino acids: CASSPGVTSYEQYV.

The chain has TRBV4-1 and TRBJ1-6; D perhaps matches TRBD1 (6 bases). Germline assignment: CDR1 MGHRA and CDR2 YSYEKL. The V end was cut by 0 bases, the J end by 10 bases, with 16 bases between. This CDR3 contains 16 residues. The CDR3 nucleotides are TGCGCCAGCAGCCAAGATCTCGGACAGTTGGGGTCACCCCTCCACTTT. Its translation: CASSQDLGQLGSPLHF.

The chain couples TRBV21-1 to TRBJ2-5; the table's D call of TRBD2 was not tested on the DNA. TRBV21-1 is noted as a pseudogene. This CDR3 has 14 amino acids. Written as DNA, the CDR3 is TGTGCCAGCAGCAAAGAATCTTGTCGGGAGACCCAGTACTTC. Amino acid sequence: CASSKESCRETQYF.

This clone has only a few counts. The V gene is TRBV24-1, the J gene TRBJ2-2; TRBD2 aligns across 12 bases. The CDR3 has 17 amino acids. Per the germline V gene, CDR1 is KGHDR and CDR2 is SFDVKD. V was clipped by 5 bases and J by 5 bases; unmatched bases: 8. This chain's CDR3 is CATSGELAGGRTGELFF. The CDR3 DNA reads TGTGCCACCAGTGGGGAACTAGCGGGAGGAAGGACCGGGGAGCTGTTTTTT.

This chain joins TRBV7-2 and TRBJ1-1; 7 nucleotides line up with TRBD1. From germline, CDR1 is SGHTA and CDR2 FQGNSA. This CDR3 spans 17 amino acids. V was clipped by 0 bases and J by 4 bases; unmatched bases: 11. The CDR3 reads CASSLALDRVGGTEAFF. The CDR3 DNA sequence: TGTGCCAGCAGCTTAGCCCTCGACAGGGTAGGAGGCACTGAAGCTTTCTTT.

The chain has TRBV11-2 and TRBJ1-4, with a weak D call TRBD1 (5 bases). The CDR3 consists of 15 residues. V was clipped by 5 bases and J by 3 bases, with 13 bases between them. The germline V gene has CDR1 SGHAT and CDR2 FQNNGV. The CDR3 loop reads CASSRAGQANEKLFF. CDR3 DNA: TGTGCCAGCAGCAGGGCGGGGCAGGCTAATGAAAAACTGTTTTTT.

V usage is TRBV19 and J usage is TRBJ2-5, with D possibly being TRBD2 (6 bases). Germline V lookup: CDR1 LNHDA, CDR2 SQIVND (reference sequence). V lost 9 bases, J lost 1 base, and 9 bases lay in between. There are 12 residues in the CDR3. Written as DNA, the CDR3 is TGTGCCAGCGGAGGGACCCAAGAGACCCAGTACTTC. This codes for CASGGTQETQYF.

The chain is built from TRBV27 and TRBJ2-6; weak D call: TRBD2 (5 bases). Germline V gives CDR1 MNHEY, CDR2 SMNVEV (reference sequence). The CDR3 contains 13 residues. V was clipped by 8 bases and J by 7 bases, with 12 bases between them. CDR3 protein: CASFRPGANVLTF. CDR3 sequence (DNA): TGTGCCAGCTTCCGACCGGGAGCCAACGTCCTGACTTTC.

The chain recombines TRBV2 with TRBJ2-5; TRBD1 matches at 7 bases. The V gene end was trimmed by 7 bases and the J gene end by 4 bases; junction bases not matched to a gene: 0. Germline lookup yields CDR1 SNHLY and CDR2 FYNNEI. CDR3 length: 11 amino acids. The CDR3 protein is CASTGGETQYF. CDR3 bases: TGTGCCAGCACAGGGGGAGAGACCCAGTACTTC.

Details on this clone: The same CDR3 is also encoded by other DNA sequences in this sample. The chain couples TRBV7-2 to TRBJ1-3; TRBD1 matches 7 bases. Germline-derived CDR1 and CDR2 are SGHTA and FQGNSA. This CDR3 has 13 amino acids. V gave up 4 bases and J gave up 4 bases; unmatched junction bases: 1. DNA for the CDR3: TGTGCCAGCAGCTCGGACAGGGGAAACACCATATATTTT. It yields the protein CASSSDRGNTIYF. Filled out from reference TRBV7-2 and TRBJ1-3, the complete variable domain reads GAGVSQSPSNKVTEKGKDVELRCDPISGHTALYWYRQSLGQGLEFLIYFQGNSAPDKSGLPSDRFSAERTGGSVSTLTIQRTQQEDSAVYLCASSSDRGNTIYFGEGSWLTVV.

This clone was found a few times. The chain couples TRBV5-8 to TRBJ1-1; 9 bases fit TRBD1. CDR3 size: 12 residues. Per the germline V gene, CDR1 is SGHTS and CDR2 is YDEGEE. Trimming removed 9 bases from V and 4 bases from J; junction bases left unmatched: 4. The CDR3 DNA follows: TGTGCCACCGCGACAGGGGGCACTGAAGCTTTCTTT. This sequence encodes CATATGGTEAFF.

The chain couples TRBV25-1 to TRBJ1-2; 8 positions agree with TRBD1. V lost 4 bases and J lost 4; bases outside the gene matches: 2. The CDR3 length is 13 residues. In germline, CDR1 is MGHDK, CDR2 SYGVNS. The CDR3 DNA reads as TGTGCCAGCAGTGGGACAGGGAGCTATGGCTACACCTTC. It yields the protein CASSGTGSYGYTF.

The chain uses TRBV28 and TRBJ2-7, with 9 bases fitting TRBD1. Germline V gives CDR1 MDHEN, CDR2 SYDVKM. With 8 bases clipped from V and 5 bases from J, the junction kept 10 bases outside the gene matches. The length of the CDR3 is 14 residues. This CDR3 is CASSRDRVLNEQYV. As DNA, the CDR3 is TGTGCCAGCTCCCGGGACAGGGTCTTAAACGAGCAGTACGTC.

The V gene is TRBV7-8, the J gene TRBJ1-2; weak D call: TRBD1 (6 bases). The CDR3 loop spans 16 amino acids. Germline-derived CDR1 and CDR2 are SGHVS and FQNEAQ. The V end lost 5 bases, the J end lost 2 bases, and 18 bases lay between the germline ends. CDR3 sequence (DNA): TGTGCCAGCAGCCAAGCCGGGACACGAAAGAACTATGGCTACACCTTC. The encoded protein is CASSQAGTRKNYGYTF. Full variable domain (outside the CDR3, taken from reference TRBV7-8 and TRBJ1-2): GAGVSQSPRYKVAKRGQDVALRCDPISGHVSLFWYQQALGQGPEFLTYFQNEAQLDKSGLPSDRFFAERPEGSVSTLKIQRTQQEDSAVYLCASSQAGTRKNYGYTFGSGTRLTVV.

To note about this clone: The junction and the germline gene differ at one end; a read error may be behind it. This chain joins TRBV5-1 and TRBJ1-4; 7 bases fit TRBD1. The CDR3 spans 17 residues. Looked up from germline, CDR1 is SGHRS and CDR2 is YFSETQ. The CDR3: CASSSGQSLGLVEKLFF. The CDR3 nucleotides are TGTGCCAGCAGCTCGGGACAGTCTCTCGGTCTTGTTGAAAAACTGTTTTTT.

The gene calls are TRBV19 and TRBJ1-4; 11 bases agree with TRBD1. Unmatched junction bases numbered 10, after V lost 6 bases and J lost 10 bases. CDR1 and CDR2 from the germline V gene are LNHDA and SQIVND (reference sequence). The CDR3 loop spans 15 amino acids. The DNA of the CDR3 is TGTGCCAGTAGGGAAGCCGGGACAGGGGGTGGAAAACTGTTTTTT. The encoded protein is CASREAGTGGGKLFF.

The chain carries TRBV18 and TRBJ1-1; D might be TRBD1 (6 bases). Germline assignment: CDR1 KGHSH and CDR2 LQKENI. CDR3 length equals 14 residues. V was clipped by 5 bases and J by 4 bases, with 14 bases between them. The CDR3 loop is CASSVGQFGTEAFF. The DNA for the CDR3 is TGTGCCAGCTCAGTAGGACAGTTCGGCACTGAAGCTTTCTTT. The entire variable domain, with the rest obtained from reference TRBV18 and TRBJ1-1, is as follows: NAGVMQNPRHLVRRRGQEARLRCSPMKGHSHVYWYRQLPEEGLKFMVYLQKENIIDESGMPKERFSAEFPKEGPSILRIQQVVRGDSAAYFCASSVGQFGTEAFFGQGTRLTVV.

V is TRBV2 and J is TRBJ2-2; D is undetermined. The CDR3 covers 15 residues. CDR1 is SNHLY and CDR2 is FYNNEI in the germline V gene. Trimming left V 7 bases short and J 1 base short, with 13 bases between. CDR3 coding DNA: TGTGCCAGCACCGTAGAGAGTATGAACACCGGGGAGCTGTTTTTT. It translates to CASTVESMNTGELFF.

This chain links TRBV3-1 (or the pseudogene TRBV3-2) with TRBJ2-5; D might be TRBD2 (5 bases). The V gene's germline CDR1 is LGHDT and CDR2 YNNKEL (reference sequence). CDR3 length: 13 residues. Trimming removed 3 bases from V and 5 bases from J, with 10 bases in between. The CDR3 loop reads CASSHRGGETQYF. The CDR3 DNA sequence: TGTGCCAGCAGCCACCGGGGTGGGGAGACCCAGTACTTC.

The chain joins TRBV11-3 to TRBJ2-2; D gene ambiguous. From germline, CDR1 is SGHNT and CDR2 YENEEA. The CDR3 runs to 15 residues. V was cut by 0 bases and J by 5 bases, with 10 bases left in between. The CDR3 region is CASSLDASRTGELFF. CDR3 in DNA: TGTGCCAGCAGCTTAGATGCCAGCAGGACCGGGGAGCTGTTTTTT.

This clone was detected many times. CDR3 coding DNA: TGTGCTAGTGCTCTGGGGCTAGCGGGAGGAATTGAGCAGTTCTTC. This gives the protein CASALGLAGGIEQFF. The chain has TRBV12-5 and TRBJ2-1, with TRBD2 matching 11 bases. The CDR3 contains 15 residues. Trimming removed 7 bases from V and 9 bases from J; junction bases left unmatched: 11. In germline, CDR1 is LGHNT, CDR2 FRNRAP.

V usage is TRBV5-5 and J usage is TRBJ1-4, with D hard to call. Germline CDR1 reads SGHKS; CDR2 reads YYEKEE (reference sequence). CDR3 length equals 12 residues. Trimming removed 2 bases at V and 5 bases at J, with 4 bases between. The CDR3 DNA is TGTGCCAGCAGCTTCCGGAATGAAAAACTGTTTTTT. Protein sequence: CASSFRNEKLFF.

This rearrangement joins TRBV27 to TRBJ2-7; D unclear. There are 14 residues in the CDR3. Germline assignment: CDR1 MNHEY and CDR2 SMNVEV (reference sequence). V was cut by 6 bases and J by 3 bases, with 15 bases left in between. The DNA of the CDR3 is TGTGCCAGCAGGAAAAGTGGCTCGTTCTACGAGCAGTACGTC. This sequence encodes CASRKSGSFYEQYV.

CDR3 amino acids: CASSPQIEDTEAFF. CDR3 bases: TGTGCCAGCAGCCCCCAAATCGAGGACACTGAAGCTTTCTTT. The genes are TRBV9 and TRBJ1-1; the D is unclear. CDR3 size: 14 residues. V dropped 4 bases and J dropped 3 bases, with 13 bases sitting between them. CDR1 is SGDLS and CDR2 is YYNGEE in the germline V gene.

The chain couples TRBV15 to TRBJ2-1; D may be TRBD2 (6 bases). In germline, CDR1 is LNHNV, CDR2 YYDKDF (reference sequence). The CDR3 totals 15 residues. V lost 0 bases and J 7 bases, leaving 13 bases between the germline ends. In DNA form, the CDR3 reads TGTGCCACCAGCAGAGAGGGGACTGGAGCGAATGAGCAGTTCTTC. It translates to CATSREGTGANEQFF. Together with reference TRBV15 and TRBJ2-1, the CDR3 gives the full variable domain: DAMVIQNPRYQVTQFGKPVTLSCSQTLNHNVMYWYQQKSSQAPKLLFHYYDKDFNNEADTPDNFQSRRPNTSFCFLDIRSPGLGDTAMYLCATSREGTGANEQFFGPGTRLTVL.

The CDR3 reads CASSERLAGKNTGELFF. The CDR3 DNA follows: TGCGCCAGCAGCGAGAGACTAGCGGGGAAAAACACCGGGGAGCTGTTTTTT. This chain uses TRBV5-1 with TRBJ2-2, with 11 bases that match TRBD2. The V gene end was trimmed by 4 bases and the J gene end by 2 bases; junction bases not matched to a gene: 7. This CDR3 is built from 17 residues. The V gene's germline CDR1 is SGHRS and CDR2 YFSETQ.

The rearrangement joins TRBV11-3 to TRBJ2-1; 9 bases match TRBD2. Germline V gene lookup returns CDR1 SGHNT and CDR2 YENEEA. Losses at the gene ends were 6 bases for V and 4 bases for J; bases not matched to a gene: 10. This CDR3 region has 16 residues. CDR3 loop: CASSYAATSGYNEQFF. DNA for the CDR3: TGTGCCAGCAGTTACGCCGCGACTAGCGGTTACAATGAGCAGTTCTTC.